What follows describes a single T cell receptor beta chain. The antigen is not known. Culture lasted about 11 days before CD4+ T cell isolation. Neither prior SARS-CoV-2 infection nor positive nucleocapsid antibodies were present in the vaccine recipients. This record comes from a study of vaccination effects on CD4 cells after COVID-19. Study-level background: Viral peptide pool expansion of antigen-specific CD4+ T cells preceded sequencing in the ViraFEST assay.

Sequencing was performed with immunoSEQ multiplex PCR; in TCRdb, only in-frame clones are kept and a portion is missing. The data contain under 60,000 clones, roughly three fifths of them singletons. J lost 6 bases, V lost 5 bases, and 9 bases had no gene match. Germline V gene lookup returns CDR1 KGHSH and CDR2 LQKENI. The CDR3 is 15 amino acids. Whole-study findings and limits: Missing from the study were early post-infection timepoints, and its convalescent patients were few.

The TCR was taken from a human donor who received a COVID-19 vaccine. The genes are TRBV18 and TRBJ1-4, with 7 bases that match TRBD1. Here the sequenced sample was CD4+ T cells from PBMCs cultured without peptide, taken before COVID-19 vaccination. Here the CDR3 reads CASSTQGTSDEKLFF. For the CDR3, the DNA is TGTGCCAGCTCAACACAGGGGACGTCAGATGAAAAACTGTTTTTT.